Sequencing of this T cell receptor beta chain was carried out in a study of blood T cell repertoires in COVID-19. Looking at the study overall: The analysed material was cDNA or gDNA that came from T cells, B-cell-depleted T cells, or PBMCs.

This CDR3 is built from 15 residues. Germline CDR1 is MDHEN and CDR2 is SYDVKM. V lost 4 bases to trimming and J lost 5 bases, with 15 bases between them. Using immunoSEQ multiplex PCR, the repertoire was profiled, and TCRdb retains in-frame clones only, with some absent. Here the sample spans 130,000 to 150,000 clones, around four fifths being singletons. This receptor was obtained from a middle-aged woman with active or convalescent COVID-19. The sample consisted of peripheral blood. V and J are TRBV28 and TRBJ1-5, with D possibly being TRBD1 (6 bases). The CDR3: CASSSGVLGYQPQHF. In nucleotides, the CDR3 is TGTGCCAGCAGTTCAGGGGTCCTAGGGTATCAGCCCCAGCATTTT.